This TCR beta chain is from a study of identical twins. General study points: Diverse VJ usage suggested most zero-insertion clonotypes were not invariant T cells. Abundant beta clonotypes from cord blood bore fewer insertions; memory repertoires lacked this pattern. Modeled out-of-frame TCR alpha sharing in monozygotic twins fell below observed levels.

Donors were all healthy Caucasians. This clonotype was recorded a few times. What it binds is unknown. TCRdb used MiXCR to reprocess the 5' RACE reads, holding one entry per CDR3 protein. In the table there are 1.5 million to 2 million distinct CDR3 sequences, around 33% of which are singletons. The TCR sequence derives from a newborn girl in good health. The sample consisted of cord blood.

The CDR3 DNA reads TGCGCCAGCAGATCCCCTGGCGGGAACTACGAGCAGTACTTC. Translated, it gives CASRSPGGNYEQYF. The chain is built from TRBV4-1 and TRBJ2-7; a weak D match, TRBD2 (6 bases). From germline, CDR1 is MGHRA and CDR2 YSYEKL. V dropped 6 bases and J dropped 3 bases, with 15 bases sitting between them. The CDR3 has 14 amino acids.